A selection of T cell receptor beta chains follows, all from one sample in a study of shared clonotypes between healthy human individuals. Some clones are missing from TCRdb's copy, which holds only in-frame ones; the method was immunoSEQ multiplex PCR. The sample has about 2 million clones, about 95% seen once. Sequenced: naive CD4+ T cells sorted from blood. These receptors all come from a man aged 18 to 30 in good health. Each CDR3 is given with its conserved first and last residue. Each record gives: clone size, J gene, D gene, V gene, CDR3 protein, CDR3 DNA. The D gene is left open where the match is weak. A row's size may be missing; if present it is once, few, many or a size class.

clone_size: -
j_call: TRBJ2-5
d_call: -
v_call: TRBV18
cdr3_aa: CASSPIREETQYF
cdr3_nt: TGTGCCAGCTCACCAATCAGGGAAGAGACCCAGTACTTC

clone_size: -
j_call: TRBJ1-2
d_call: -
v_call: TRBV6-1
cdr3_aa: CASSEATAYGYTF
cdr3_nt: TGTGCCAGCAGTGAAGCTACGGCTTATGGCTACACCTTC

clone_size: -
j_call: TRBJ2-7
d_call: -
v_call: TRBV10-3
cdr3_aa: CAIRKDSSYEQYF
cdr3_nt: TGTGCCATCAGAAAGGACAGCTCCTACGAGCAGTACTTC

clone_size: -
j_call: TRBJ1-3
d_call: -
v_call: TRBV5-1
cdr3_aa: CASSGGSLASGNTIYF
cdr3_nt: TGCGCCAGCAGCGGGGGTTCTTTGGCGTCTGGAAACACCATATATTTT

clone_size: -
j_call: TRBJ2-1
d_call: -
v_call: TRBV18
cdr3_aa: CASSPPASAYNEQFF
cdr3_nt: TGTGCCAGCTCACCACCGGCTAGCGCTTACAATGAGCAGTTCTTC

clone_size: -
j_call: TRBJ2-5
d_call: TRBD1
v_call: TRBV7-9
cdr3_aa: CASRIGDSKETQYF
cdr3_nt: TGTGCCAGCAGAATAGGGGACAGTAAAGAGACCCAGTACTTC

clone_size: -
j_call: TRBJ2-1
d_call: TRBD2
v_call: TRBV7-7
cdr3_aa: CASSIGLGENEQFF
cdr3_nt: TGTGCTAGCAGCATTGGACTAGGTGAGAATGAGCAGTTCTTC

clone_size: -
j_call: TRBJ1-1
d_call: TRBD1
v_call: TRBV6-6
cdr3_aa: CASTVDRGNTEAFF
cdr3_nt: TGTGCCAGCACCGTGGACAGGGGGAACACTGAAGCTTTCTTT

clone_size: few
j_call: TRBJ1-5
d_call: -
v_call: TRBV14
cdr3_aa: CASSQGNQPQHF
cdr3_nt: TGTGCCAGCAGCCAAGGGAATCAGCCCCAGCATTTT

clone_size: -
j_call: TRBJ2-1
d_call: TRBD2
v_call: TRBV28
cdr3_aa: CASSFSRGSYNEQFF
cdr3_nt: TGTGCCAGCAGTTTTTCGCGGGGGAGTTACAATGAGCAGTTCTTC

clone_size: -
j_call: TRBJ2-2
d_call: -
v_call: TRBV5-1
cdr3_aa: CASSSLGGVSTGELFF
cdr3_nt: TGCGCCAGCAGCTCCTTGGGGGGAGTAAGCACCGGGGAGCTGTTTTTT

clone_size: -
j_call: TRBJ2-7
d_call: -
v_call: TRBV5-1
cdr3_aa: CASSLAPGPSYEQYF
cdr3_nt: TGCGCCAGCAGCTTGGCCCCAGGGCCCTCCTACGAGCAGTACTTC

clone_size: -
j_call: TRBJ1-4
d_call: -
v_call: TRBV7-9
cdr3_aa: CASSLTASNEKLFF
cdr3_nt: TGTGCCAGCAGCCTGACAGCCTCTAATGAAAAACTGTTTTTT